Listed below are T cell receptor beta chains from one sample, sequenced in a study of blood T cell repertoires in COVID-19. Measured with immunoSEQ multiplex PCR; TCRdb has only the in-frame clones, and not every one. The repertoire holds approximately 44,000 clones, with around 79% as singletons. The sample consisted of peripheral blood. The receptor source for this set is a woman older than 75 with acute or convalescent COVID-19. CDR3s include the opening cysteine and the closing phenylalanine or tryptophan. The D gene is left open where the match is weak. Clone size is not always given. Where it is, it says once, few, many or a class for expanded clones.

D: NA
size: NA
V: TRBV5-1
J: TRBJ1-1
DNA: TGCGCCAGCAGCCGGGAGGGGTACGGTGCGAACACTGAAGCTTTCTTT
CDR3: CASSREGYGANTEAFF

D: TRBD2
size: NA
V: TRBV7-3
J: TRBJ2-3
DNA: TGTGCCAGCAGCTTAGCGGGAGGCCCAACTACGCAGTATTTT
CDR3: CASSLAGGPTTQYF

D: TRBD2
size: NA
V: TRBV11-3
J: TRBJ2-1
DNA: TGTGCCAGCAGCTTAGCGGCCTTAGCGGGAGAGCAGTTCTTC
CDR3: CASSLAALAGEQFF

D: NA
size: NA
V: TRBV3-1/TRBV3-2
J: TRBJ2-7
DNA: TGTGCCAGCAGCCAATCCGGACTTTACTACGAGCAGTACTTC
CDR3: CASSQSGLYYEQYF

D: NA
size: NA
V: TRBV7-9
J: TRBJ2-7
DNA: TGTGCCAGCAGCTTAGCGGAGGCCTACTCCTACGAGCAGTACTTC
CDR3: CASSLAEAYSYEQYF

D: TRBD2
size: NA
V: TRBV7-9
J: TRBJ2-1
DNA: TGTGCCACCGGGCTAGCGGGACATGAGCAGTTCTTC
CDR3: CATGLAGHEQFF

D: TRBD1
size: NA
V: TRBV3-1/TRBV3-2
J: TRBJ1-2
DNA: TGTGCCAGCAGCCAAGCGACCGGGACAGTATCTAACTATGGCTACACCTTC
CDR3: CASSQATGTVSNYGYTF

D: TRBD2
size: NA
V: TRBV5-1
J: TRBJ2-7
DNA: TGCGCCAGCAGCCCCAGGACTAGCGGGTCCTACGAGCAGTACTTC
CDR3: CASSPRTSGSYEQYF

D: TRBD1
size: NA
V: TRBV10-2
J: TRBJ1-2
DNA: TGCGCCAGCAGTCCCGGACAGGGGGAGACGTGGAAAGGCTATGGCTACACCTTC
CDR3: CASSPGQGETWKGYGYTF

D: TRBD2
size: NA
V: TRBV6-2/TRBV6-3
J: TRBJ2-7
DNA: TGTGCCAGCAGTCACCGAATTTTTGTCGCGGGAGGGGAGAAGTCCGAGCAGTACTTC
CDR3: CASSHRIFVAGGEKSEQYF

D: TRBD1
size: few
V: TRBV6-5
J: TRBJ1-2
DNA: TGTGCCAGCAGTACAACAGGGGGCGACTATGGCTACACCTTC
CDR3: CASSTTGGDYGYTF